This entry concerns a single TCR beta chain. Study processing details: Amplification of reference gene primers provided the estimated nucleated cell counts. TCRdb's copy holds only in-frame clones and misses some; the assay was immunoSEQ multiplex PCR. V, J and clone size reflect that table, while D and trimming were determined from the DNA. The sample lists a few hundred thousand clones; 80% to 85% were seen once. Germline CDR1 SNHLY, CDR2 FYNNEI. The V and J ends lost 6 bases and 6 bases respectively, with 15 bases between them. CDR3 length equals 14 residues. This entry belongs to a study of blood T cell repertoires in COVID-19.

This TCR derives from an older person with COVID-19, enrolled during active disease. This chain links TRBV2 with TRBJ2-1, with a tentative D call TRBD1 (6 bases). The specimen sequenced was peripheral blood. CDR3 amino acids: CASSVYAGVNEQFF. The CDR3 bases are TGTGCCAGCAGCGTTTATGCAGGGGTCAATGAGCAGTTCTTC.